This TCR beta chain was identified during a study of patients and donors after allogeneic stem cell transplantation (dated by TCRdb to 2020 to 2022). Concerning this clonotype itself: No antigen is known for it. The record has no base qualities; no much larger clone is one base away.

From a lookup of the germline V gene, CDR1 and CDR2 are SGHRS and YFSETQ. Measured from the cysteine to the phenylalanine, the CDR3 is 13 residues long. Only CDR3 DNA remains: 39 bases, in frame from the first base. The germline ends are 9 bases apart after V is trimmed by 4 bases and J by 4 bases. Library creation used RT-PCR. The sample was run on a NextSeq 550. The public sequencing data were trimmed at Q25 with fastp and processed into clonotypes with MiXCR by TCRdb, which kept only in-frame beta chains. Identical CDR3 proteins give one entry, which carries the most common genes and DNA. Across this sample there are about 150,000 distinct CDR3 sequences, with 24% seen only once. The top ten hold roughly a quarter of the sample.

The rearrangement combines TRBV5-1 with TRBJ1-5, with the D gene too uncertain to name. The sequence was obtained from a human donor who was either an allogeneic HSCT recipient or a stem cell or donor lymphocyte infusion donor (not recorded which). It is not recorded whose cells these are; they may come from a transplant donor. The sequenced material came from blood, either unsorted or a sorted T cell fraction (not recorded which). The CDR3 reads CASSVTPNQPQHF. The DNA reads TGCGCCAGCAGCGTGACACCTAATCAGCCCCAGCATTTT.